This TCR beta chain was found in a study of cytomegalovirus exposure and HLA in healthy donors. V gave up 4 bases and J gave up 4 bases, with 10 bases separating them. This CDR3 contains 14 residues. The germline V gene encodes CDR1 LNHDA and CDR2 SQIVND (reference sequence). This PCR relied on a set of 60 Vbeta primers and 13 Jbeta primers. Produced via immunoSEQ multiplex PCR; TCRdb's table is partial and in-frame only. The data contain approximately 200,000 clones, 60% to 85% of them singletons. This clone was detected a few times. The sample comprised PBMCs. The sequence was obtained from a man aged 35-49 years in good health and CMV-seronegative. The chain has TRBV19 and TRBJ1-4; D gene unclear. The CDR3 protein is CASSTSGINEKLFF. As DNA, the CDR3 is TGTGCCAGTAGTACCTCGGGAATTAATGAAAAACTGTTTTTT. Combining the CDR3 with reference TRBV19 and TRBJ1-4 gives the whole variable domain DGGITQSPKYLFRKEGQNVTLSCEQNLNHDAMYWYRQDPGQGLRLIYYSQIVNDFQKGDIAEGYSVSREKKESFPLTVTSAQKNPTAFYLCASSTSGINEKLFFGSGTQLSVL.